These 12 T cell receptor beta chains share one sample of origin, sequenced in a study of human T cells and chemical hapten exposure. Time point specified: patch test 3, about 24 weeks after DPC sensitization. The treatment here: therapeutic diphenylcyclopropenone sensitization with weekly scalp DPC. MiXCR, applied by TCRdb to the RACE reads, yields one record per CDR3 protein. This table has about 97,000 distinct CDR3 sequences, 27% appearing once. This material consisted of whole blood, taken in connection with sensitization to the hapten diphenylcyclopropenone (DPC). Every receptor here comes from a man aged 35 to 55 with alopecia areata. Some clones in this sample may be carry-over from other donors' samples.

This chain connects TRBV12-3 or TRBV12-4 to TRBJ2-3; no firm D call. This CDR3 is 14 amino acids long. V shed 5 bases and J shed 0 bases, with 9 bases lying between them. The CDR3 DNA reads as TGTGCCAGCAGTCCGGGCCTGAGCACAGATACGCAGTATTTT. Residues: CASSPGLSTDTQYF.

DNA of the CDR3: TGCGCCAGCAGCCAAGATCCCGAAACTTATAATTCACCCCTCCACTTT. Its protein is CASSQDPETYNSPLHF. This chain joins TRBV4-3 and TRBJ1-6; D is ambiguous. The germline gives CDR1 LGHNA, CDR2 YSLEER. This CDR3 has 16 amino acids. V lost 0 bases and J 4 bases, leaving 10 bases between the germline ends.

The rearrangement links TRBV18 to TRBJ2-3; D is perhaps TRBD2 (5 bases). Germline V gene sequence: CDR1 KGHSH, CDR2 LQKENI. The CDR3 loop spans 17 amino acids. The germline V and J ends were trimmed by 3 bases and 0 bases, with 16 bases remaining between them. The CDR3 sequence is CASSPDHLDSSTDTQYF. The DNA for the CDR3 is TGTGCCAGCTCACCCGATCATTTGGACTCTAGCACAGATACGCAGTATTTT.

The CDR3 coding sequence is TGTGCCAGCAGGGGCGACAGTACAACTAATGAAAAACTGTTTTTT. This gives the protein CASRGDSTTNEKLFF. The chain couples TRBV2 to TRBJ1-4; perhaps TRBD1 as D (5 bases). Germline assignment: CDR1 SNHLY and CDR2 FYNNEI. V dropped 6 bases and J dropped 0 bases, with 11 bases sitting between them. The CDR3 loop spans 15 amino acids. The variable domain in full, completed from reference TRBV2 and TRBJ1-4, reads EPEVTQTPSHQVTQMGQEVILRCVPISNHLYFYWYRQILGQKVEFLVSFYNNEISEKSEIFDDQFSVERPDGSNFTLKIRSTKLEDSAMYFCASRGDSTTNEKLFFGSGTQLSVL.

This clonotype occurred many times. The J gene is TRBJ1-1, the V gene TRBV28; possibly TRBD1 for D (5 bases). V gave up 7 bases and J gave up 9 bases, with 24 bases separating them. Germline lookup yields CDR1 MDHEN and CDR2 SYDVKM. This CDR3 has 15 residues. The CDR3 loop is CASTPLRDRGDKAFF. The CDR3 coding sequence is TGTGCCAGCACCCCCCTCCGCGACCGAGGGGATAAAGCTTTCTTT.

The chain combines TRBV7-9 with TRBJ1-5; 12 bases agree with TRBD1. There are 17 residues in the CDR3. Germline trimming cut 3 bases from V and 0 bases from J; bases unmatched to any gene: 3. CDR1 SEHNR and CDR2 FQNEAQ come from the germline V gene (reference sequence). CDR3 DNA: TGTGCCAGCAGCTTGGGACAGGGGGCTTATAGCAATCAGCCCCAGCATTTT. Protein product: CASSLGQGAYSNQPQHF.

This clonotype was seen more than once but under ten times. V is TRBV9 and J is TRBJ2-1; 9 bases align to TRBD2. Germline V CDR1 and CDR2: SGDLS, YYNGEE. This CDR3 has 16 residues. After removal of 0 bases from V and 5 bases from J, the junction contained 6 bases not matched to a gene. DNA of the CDR3: TGTGCCAGCAGCGTAGTTGGTAGCGGGAGTGACAATGAGCAGTTCTTC. Its protein product is CASSVVGSGSDNEQFF.

This chain joins TRBV18 and TRBJ1-6; D is perhaps TRBD1 (5 bases). Between the trimmed V and J ends, which lost 3 bases and 8 bases, there was a span of 14 bases. The CDR3 runs 15 residues. Germline V lookup: CDR1 KGHSH, CDR2 LQKENI. The CDR3 protein is CASSPTGTRDSPLHF. DNA of the CDR3: TGTGCCAGCTCACCGACCGGGACTCGAGATTCACCCCTCCACTTT.

This clonotype was counted only a few times. The chain uses TRBV5-5 and TRBJ2-7, with D possibly being TRBD2 (6 bases). Trimming removed 4 bases from V and 0 bases from J, with 17 bases in between. Germline V lookup: CDR1 SGHKS, CDR2 YYEKEE (reference sequence). The CDR3 spans 16 residues. The CDR3 reads CASSPRRGSSSYEQYF. The CDR3 DNA reads as TGTGCCAGCAGCCCAAGGCGGGGTTCGAGCTCCTACGAGCAGTACTTC.

The chain has TRBV20-1 and TRBJ2-3, with 7 bases matching TRBD2. V shed 4 bases, J shed 7 bases, and the junction held 11 bases outside the gene matches. Germline loops: CDR1 DFQATT, CDR2 SNEGSKA (reference sequence). The CDR3 extends over 14 amino acids. CDR3 in DNA: TGCAGTGCTACCTCGGGCGGGAGTGGGAATACGCAGTATTTT. This codes for CSATSGGSGNTQYF.

This clonotype was observed a few times. The chain joins TRBV28 to TRBJ1-2, with 10 bases identical to TRBD1. This CDR3 comprises 15 residues. Losses at the gene ends were 5 bases for V and 3 bases for J; bases not matched to a gene: 6. Germline V gene lookup returns CDR1 MDHEN and CDR2 SYDVKM. CDR3 DNA: TGTGCCAGCAGTCTCGGGACAGGGGTCGACTATGGCTACACCTTC. Translated: CASSLGTGVDYGYTF.

V is TRBV27 and J is TRBJ2-1; 7 positions agree with TRBD2. The V segment lost 3 bases and the J segment 3 bases; nucleotides outside the gene matches: 5. This CDR3 comprises 15 residues. CDR1 and CDR2 from the germline V gene are MNHEY and SMNVEV (reference sequence). CDR3 sequence: CASSLSGAGYNEQFF. The CDR3 bases are TGTGCCAGCAGTTTGAGCGGGGCCGGCTACAATGAGCAGTTCTTC.